The rows below give T cell receptor beta chains drawn from one sample of a study of Ad26.COV2.S vaccination and SARS-CoV-2 variants. Clones were sequenced by immunoSEQ multiplex PCR, and TCRdb holds only the in-frame ones, with some missing. The sample shows roughly 320,000 clones, around nine tenths of them seen only once. Sequenced material: peripheral blood, taken in a trial of Ad26.COV2.S vaccine versus placebo. Every receptor here comes from a person between 18 and 60 years old who received the Ad26.COV2.S COVID-19 vaccine or a placebo. CDR3s include the opening cysteine and the closing phenylalanine or tryptophan. The order of the fields is D gene, CDR3 length, J gene, V gene, clone size, CDR3 protein, CDR3 DNA. A D gene is named only where the DNA matches it firmly. Only some rows state a clone size, as once, few, many or a class for expanded clones.

D: .
length: 14
J: TRBJ1-2
V: TRBV6-5
size: .
CDR3: CASSYSNGYSGYTF
DNA: TGTGCCAGCAGTTACTCGAATGGGTACAGTGGCTACACCTTC

D: .
length: 13
J: TRBJ1-1
V: TRBV4-3
size: .
CDR3: CASSQAGRTEAFF
DNA: TGCGCCAGCAGCCAAGCCGGGAGAACTGAAGCTTTCTTT

D: .
length: 14
J: TRBJ2-1
V: TRBV4-3
size: .
CDR3: CASSPTGAPDEQFF
DNA: TGCGCCAGCAGCCCAACGGGAGCTCCCGATGAGCAGTTCTTC

D: TRBD1
length: 16
J: TRBJ2-7
V: TRBV4-2
size: once
CDR3: CASSQDIGQGAYEQYF
DNA: TGTGCCAGCAGCCAAGATATAGGACAGGGGGCATACGAGCAGTACTTC

D: TRBD2
length: 14
J: TRBJ2-3
V: TRBV10-3
size: .
CDR3: CAARGGGGRDTQYF
DNA: TGTGCTGCTCGGGGCGGCGGGGGGCGAGATACGCAGTATTTT

D: .
length: 15
J: TRBJ1-1
V: TRBV7-8
size: .
CDR3: CASSLVSRSATTAFF
DNA: TGTGCCAGCAGCTTAGTATCCCGGTCAGCTACCACAGCTTTCTTT

D: .
length: 16
J: TRBJ1-2
V: TRBV4-3
size: .
CDR3: CASSQEPQWARYGYTF
DNA: TGCGCCAGCAGCCAAGAGCCCCAGTGGGCAAGGTATGGCTACACCTTC

D: .
length: 14
J: TRBJ2-2
V: TRBV30
size: .
CDR3: CACSRTLNTGELFF
DNA: TGTGCCTGCTCTAGGACCCTGAACACCGGGGAGCTGTTTTTT

D: .
length: 16
J: TRBJ1-3
V: TRBV19
size: once
CDR3: CASSAGPMGEGNTIYF
DNA: TGTGCCAGTAGTGCCGGACCGATGGGTGAAGGAAACACCATATATTTT

D: TRBD2
length: 15
J: TRBJ2-1
V: TRBV30
size: .
CDR3: CAWANSGFYHNEQFF
DNA: TGTGCCTGGGCGAATAGCGGGTTTTACCACAATGAGCAGTTCTTC

D: .
length: 13
J: TRBJ2-5
V: TRBV29-1
size: few
CDR3: CSVVRELQETQYF
DNA: TGCAGCGTTGTAAGGGAACTCCAAGAGACCCAGTACTTC

D: .
length: 18
J: TRBJ1-2
V: TRBV7-9
size: .
CDR3: CASSFDFGYGEGAYGYTF
DNA: TGTGCCAGCAGCTTTGATTTCGGTTACGGGGAAGGCGCATATGGCTACACCTTC

D: .
length: 14
J: TRBJ2-7
V: TRBV18
size: once
CDR3: CASSPSQQAYEQYF
DNA: TGTGCCAGCTCACCTTCTCAGCAGGCCTACGAGCAGTACTTC

D: .
length: 14
J: TRBJ2-3
V: TRBV2
size: .
CDR3: CASSAGRDTDTQYF
DNA: TGTGCCAGCAGTGCCGGCAGGGACACAGATACGCAGTATTTT

D: .
length: 13
J: TRBJ1-6
V: TRBV28
size: .
CDR3: CASRAVHNSPLHF
DNA: TGTGCCAGCCGGGCGGTTCATAATTCACCCCTCCACTTT

D: .
length: 13
J: TRBJ1-1
V: TRBV19
size: once
CDR3: CASSWKGDTEAFF
DNA: TGTGCCAGTAGCTGGAAGGGGGACACTGAAGCTTTCTTT

D: .
length: 14
J: TRBJ1-4
V: TRBV7-6
size: .
CDR3: CASSLALVSGKLFF
DNA: TGTGCCAGCAGCTTAGCGTTAGTCAGTGGAAAACTGTTTTTT

D: .
length: 15
J: TRBJ1-4
V: TRBV15
size: .
CDR3: CATSRPVGTNEKLFF
DNA: TGTGCCACCAGCAGGCCGGTGGGAACTAATGAAAAACTGTTTTTT

D: .
length: 13
J: TRBJ2-7
V: TRBV5-1
size: .
CDR3: CASSPPLSYEQYF
DNA: TGCGCCAGCAGCCCCCCGCTCTCCTACGAGCAGTACTTC

D: .
length: 14
J: TRBJ2-3
V: TRBV19
size: .
CDR3: CASRRAGITDTQYF
DNA: TGTGCCAGTCGTAGGGCAGGAATCACAGATACGCAGTATTTT

D: TRBD1
length: 15
J: TRBJ1-2
V: TRBV6-4
size: .
CDR3: CASSFREGANYGYTF
DNA: TGTGCCAGCAGCTTCAGGGAGGGGGCGAACTATGGCTACACCTTC

D: .
length: 16
J: TRBJ1-2
V: TRBV9
size: .
CDR3: CASSPRVSGAGYGYTF
DNA: TGTGCCAGCAGCCCCAGAGTTAGCGGGGCCGGATATGGCTACACCTTC

D: TRBD1
length: 14
J: TRBJ1-5
V: TRBV6-5
size: once
CDR3: CASKRDSSNQPQHF
DNA: TGTGCCAGCAAAAGGGACAGTAGCAATCAGCCCCAGCATTTT

D: TRBD2
length: 16
J: TRBJ2-1
V: TRBV27
size: few
CDR3: CASTAGQRGFRDEQFF
DNA: TGTGCCAGCACGGCGGGGCAGCGGGGGTTCCGCGATGAGCAGTTCTTC